This TCR beta chain appears in the sequencing data of a study of blood T cell repertoires in COVID-19. The V gene end was trimmed by 3 bases and the J gene end by 2 bases; junction bases not matched to a gene: 10. CDR3 length: 19 amino acids. CDR1 is SGHRS and CDR2 is YFSETQ in the germline V gene. Assay used: immunoSEQ multiplex PCR; TCRdb lists only in-frame clones, some missing. Among fewer than 250,000 clones listed, around 90% were seen once. This chain joins TRBV5-1 and TRBJ2-2; 13 positions agree with TRBD2. The source is a man aged 30-40 years in a cohort exposed to, infected with or recovered from COVID-19 (not recorded which). The sequenced sample consisted of PBMCs or T cells enriched from blood (not recorded which). The CDR3 protein is CASSSAGLAGDPNTGELFF. CDR3 nucleotides: TGCGCCAGCAGCTCGGCCGGACTAGCGGGAGACCCCAACACCGGGGAGCTGTTTTTT.